Here is one TCR beta chain with its context. These data come from a study of technical replicates of blood from a handful of donors. CDR3 length equals 16 residues. Germline V gene lookup returns CDR1 MDHEN and CDR2 SYDVKM. V was trimmed by 1 base and J by 3 bases, leaving 15 bases between them. This table comes from immunoSEQ multiplex PCR, and its TCRdb copy is limited to in-frame clones, with some not included. This table holds about 13,000 clones, roughly 94% found once. The genes are TRBV28 and TRBJ1-1; a weak D match, TRBD1 (6 bases). Sequenced: PBMCs. This sequence originates from a human donor in good health. The CDR3 region is CASSLSGGGGHTEAFF. CDR3 sequence (DNA): TGTGCCAGCAGTTTATCGGGAGGGGGAGGGCACACTGAAGCTTTCTTT.